The clone carrying this TCR beta chain ranks as medium-sized. The antigen remains unidentified. Germline values: CDR1 SNHLY, CDR2 FYNNEI. CDR3 length: 15 residues. V lost 2 bases and J 7 bases, leaving 12 bases between the germline ends. The method was immunoSEQ multiplex PCR; TCRdb's version includes in-frame clones alone and lacks a portion of them. The sample has fewer than 25,000 clones, around three quarters seen once. Indicated time point: cycle 4 day 1 (C4D1), after 6 weeks of nivolumab. Every patient relapsed after autologous stem cell transplantation, and brentuximab vedotin exposure varied. The sample comes from a study of PD-1 blockade in classical Hodgkin lymphoma. Study in general: Each patient was given nivolumab 3 mg/kg through a vein every 2 weeks.

Study-level points and caveats: Reports indicated that newly diagnosed patients had lower baseline TCR diversity than healthy donors did. Some patients started nivolumab under 1 year after ASCT, and they were excluded.

Sequences were derived from peripheral blood mononuclear cells (PBMCs), sampled before the fourth cycle of nivolumab. The chain recombines TRBV2 with TRBJ1-6; D gene unclear. The clonotype was recovered from a human donor with classical Hodgkin lymphoma. The CDR3 nucleotides read TGTGCCAGCAGTGAATATGGCAGGTGGAATTCACCCCTCCACTTT. It yields the protein CASSEYGRWNSPLHF.